The 27 T cell receptor beta chains reported below all come from one sample, sequenced in a study of blood T cell repertoires in COVID-19. Profiling relied on immunoSEQ multiplex PCR, and the TCRdb table lists in-frame clones only, not all of them. The sample includes around 250,000 clones, about four fifths of them seen just once. Input material: PBMCs or T cells enriched from blood (not recorded which). Receptor source: a man in his forties or fifties who had recovered from COVID-19.

J is TRBJ2-5 and V is TRBV10-3; the D gene is possibly TRBD1 (5 bases). V lost 4 bases, J lost 4 bases, and 10 bases lay in between. The CDR3 runs 13 residues. Germline V lookup: CDR1 ENHRY, CDR2 SYGVKD. CDR3 protein: CAISGAGLETQYF. The CDR3, as DNA: TGTGCCATCAGTGGCGCAGGGCTAGAGACCCAGTACTTC.

This chain joins TRBV27 and TRBJ2-1; D not certain. Germline assignment: CDR1 MNHEY and CDR2 SMNVEV (reference sequence). Trimming left V 5 bases short and J 7 bases short, with 6 bases between. The length of the CDR3 is 11 residues. In DNA, the CDR3 is TGTGCCAGCAGTCGAGAGAATGAGCAGTTCTTC. Its protein product is CASSRENEQFF.

This clone was seen a single time. The CDR3 region has the DNA TGTGCCAGCAGCTTATCAGGGAACTATGGCTACACCTTC. This gives the protein CASSLSGNYGYTF. The chain is built from TRBV11-2 and TRBJ1-2, with D tentatively TRBD1 (5 bases). CDR3 length: 13 residues. CDR1 and CDR2 (germline): SGHAT, FQNNGV. Trimming removed 2 bases at V and 2 bases at J, with 6 bases between.

V is TRBV6-5 and J is TRBJ2-3, with D perhaps matching TRBD2 (7 bases). The CDR3 has 15 residues. Germline V gene lookup returns CDR1 MNHEY and CDR2 SVGAGI. V lost 2 bases to trimming and J lost 1 base, with 10 bases between them. The CDR3 reads CASSYGGAGTDTQYF. The CDR3, as DNA: TGTGCCAGCAGTTACGGGGGGGCCGGCACAGATACGCAGTATTTT.

In this sample, this clone turned up once. V gene TRBV5-5 combines with J gene TRBJ2-5, with a weak D call TRBD2 (5 bases). CDR3 length equals 11 residues. Germline values: CDR1 SGHKS, CDR2 YYEKEE (reference sequence). V lost 4 bases and J lost 13, with 14 bases in between. This CDR3 reads CASSMDSLPYF. The CDR3 nucleotides are TGTGCCAGCAGCATGGACTCTCTGCCGTACTTC.

The chain is built from TRBV10-3 and TRBJ1-3; tentative D call: TRBD1 (5 bases). The germline V and J ends were trimmed by 4 bases and 2 bases, with 9 bases remaining between them. CDR3 size: 14 residues. CDR1 and CDR2 from the germline V gene are ENHRY and SYGVKD. CDR3 bases: TGTGCCATCAGTGTGCGGGGACCTGGAAACACCATATATTTT. Its translation is CAISVRGPGNTIYF.

This rearrangement joins TRBV12-3 or TRBV12-4 to TRBJ1-2; no firm D call. The CDR3 extends over 13 amino acids. Trimming cost V 2 bases and J 4 bases, with 8 bases left between them. Here the CDR3 reads CASSLIAVYGYTF. CDR3 nucleotides: TGTGCCAGCAGTTTAATTGCAGTCTATGGCTACACCTTC.

The chain employs TRBV18 and TRBJ1-2; D possibly corresponds to TRBD1 (6 bases). There are 13 residues in the CDR3. Per germline, CDR1 KGHSH and CDR2 LQKENI. Trimming removed 5 bases from V and 2 bases from J, with 9 bases in between. The CDR3 nucleotides are TGTGCCAGCTCATCTGACAGGAACTATGGCTACACCTTC. It specifies CASSSDRNYGYTF.

The rearrangement joins TRBV19 to TRBJ1-3, with D perhaps matching TRBD1 (6 bases). Trimming removed 3 bases at V and 5 bases at J, with 14 bases between. Germline V gene data show CDR1 as LNHDA and CDR2 as SQIVND (reference sequence). The CDR3 is 15 residues long. The CDR3 nucleotides read TGTGCCAGTAGTATGGGGACATCAGAGAGAAACACCATATATTTT. It codes for CASSMGTSERNTIYF.

This chain joins TRBV4-2 and TRBJ2-5; TRBD2 might be the D (5 bases). V lost 4 bases and J 2 bases, leaving 11 bases between the germline ends. The CDR3 spans 14 residues. CDR1 and CDR2 (germline): LGHNA, YNFKEQ. The CDR3 loop is CASSPLGRQETQYF. CDR3 sequence (DNA): TGTGCCAGCAGCCCCCTAGGGAGACAAGAGACCCAGTACTTC.

J is TRBJ2-5 and V is TRBV7-9; D is possibly TRBD1 (6 bases). Trimming stripped 5 bases from V and 1 base from J, with 17 bases between. CDR3 length: 16 amino acids. CDR1 is SEHNR, CDR2 FQNEAQ, per germline (reference sequence). The CDR3 nucleotides are TGTGCCAGCAGCCCGTTGCGAGGGGGAGCCCAAGAGACCCAGTACTTC. This gives the protein CASSPLRGGAQETQYF.

Details on this clone: Sequence at one end of the junction differs from germline and may be a read error. The chain joins TRBV6-2 or TRBV6-3 to TRBJ2-7, with D uncertain. Germline-derived CDR1 and CDR2 are MNHEY and SVGEGT. The CDR3 runs to 11 residues. Here the CDR3 DNA reads TGTGCCAGCAGTCACTCCTACGAGCAGTACTTC. Its translation is CASSHSYEQYF.

This chain joins TRBV6-2 or TRBV6-3 and TRBJ2-1; D might be TRBD1 (5 bases). Germline CDR1 is MNHEY and CDR2 is SVGEGT. V lost 2 bases and J 4 bases, leaving 15 bases between the germline ends. The CDR3 spans 16 residues. CDR3 in amino acids: CASSYGTGAYYNEQFF. DNA for the CDR3: TGTGCCAGCAGTTACGGTACAGGCGCCTATTACAATGAGCAGTTCTTC.

DNA of the CDR3: TGTGCCAGCTCACCGTGGGACAGCTCCTACGAGCAGTACTTC. It translates to CASSPWDSSYEQYF. This chain joins TRBV18 and TRBJ2-7; 7 bases are a match to TRBD1. Germline V gene sequence: CDR1 KGHSH, CDR2 LQKENI. Trimming took 3 bases from V and 0 from J; bases not matched to a gene: 2. The CDR3 contains 14 residues.

The chain combines TRBV24-1 with TRBJ2-5, with unresolved D. Germline V CDR1 and CDR2: KGHDR, SFDVKD. V was trimmed by 7 bases and J by 5 bases, leaving 10 bases between them. The CDR3 has 12 amino acids. In DNA form, the CDR3 reads TGTGCCACCAGCCCCCCCCCGGAGACCCAGTACTTC. Its protein product is CATSPPPETQYF.

This chain joins TRBV9 and TRBJ2-1; no reliable D call. Germline loops: CDR1 SGDLS, CDR2 YYNGEE. This CDR3 contains 15 residues. V was clipped by 0 bases and J by 3 bases, with 10 bases between them. CDR3 protein: CASSVEPAGYNEQFF. Here the CDR3 DNA reads TGTGCCAGCAGCGTAGAACCGGCAGGCTACAATGAGCAGTTCTTC.

The V call is TRBV27, the J call TRBJ1-5; TRBD1 agrees at 9 bases. The trim removed 6 bases at V and 6 bases at J, leaving 9 bases unmatched. Per germline, CDR1 MNHEY and CDR2 SMNVEV (reference sequence). The CDR3 spans 15 residues. Here the CDR3 reads CASSPIDRGAQPQHF. The DNA of the CDR3 is TGTGCCAGCAGCCCAATTGACAGGGGGGCTCAGCCCCAGCATTTT.

This chain joins TRBV30 and TRBJ2-6; D perhaps matches TRBD1 (6 bases). This CDR3 contains 13 residues. CDR1 GTSNPN and CDR2 SVGIG come from the germline V gene (reference sequence). The ends were cut back, 7 bases at V and 0 bases at J, with 7 bases in the middle. The DNA for the CDR3 is TGTGCCTTCAGGGGCTCTGGGGCCAACGTCCTGACTTTC. Its translation is CAFRGSGANVLTF.

This clone was found once. This chain uses TRBV11-3 with TRBJ1-6, with TRBD1 matching over 9 bases. Germline V gene lookup returns CDR1 SGHNT and CDR2 YENEEA. With 4 bases clipped from V and 6 bases from J, the junction kept 1 base outside the gene matches. CDR3 size: 14 residues. CDR3 amino acids: CASSSGQGNSPLHF. CDR3 sequence (DNA): TGTGCCAGCAGCTCGGGACAGGGTAATTCACCCCTCCACTTT.

The chain links TRBV11-2 to TRBJ2-6; the match to TRBD1 covers 9 bases. The CDR3 sequence is 16 residues long. Per the germline V gene, CDR1 is SGHAT and CDR2 is FQNNGV. V dropped 5 bases and J dropped 4; count of bases not matched to a gene: 6. CDR3 in amino acids: CASSIGTGTGANVLTF. The DNA for the CDR3 is TGTGCCAGCAGCATAGGGACAGGGACAGGGGCCAACGTCCTGACTTTC.

Points on this clone: Additional DNA sequences in this sample encode the identical CDR3. The chain is built from TRBV5-1 and TRBJ1-5; perhaps TRBD1 as D (5 bases). The CDR3 contains 14 residues. With 1 base removed from V and 7 bases from J, the gap between germline ends came to 12 bases. In germline, CDR1 is SGHRS, CDR2 YFSETQ. CDR3 sequence: CASSLTGGGQPQHF. The CDR3 coding sequence is TGCGCCAGCAGCTTGACAGGCGGGGGACAGCCCCAGCATTTT.

The V and J genes are TRBV7-9 and TRBJ1-1, with D possibly matching TRBD1 (5 bases). Trimming left V 5 bases short and J 5 bases short, with 9 bases between. The CDR3 is made up of 12 amino acids. The germline V gene encodes CDR1 SEHNR and CDR2 FQNEAQ (reference sequence). This chain's CDR3 is CASSPGGTEAFF. The CDR3 DNA sequence: TGTGCCAGCAGCCCGGGGGGGACTGAAGCTTTCTTT.

V gene TRBV5-1 combines with J gene TRBJ2-7; 10 bases line up with TRBD2. The CDR3 has 14 residues. The V gene's germline CDR1 is SGHRS and CDR2 YFSETQ. Trimming removed 6 bases from V and 6 bases from J; junction bases left unmatched: 9. The CDR3 loop reads CASTVASGGPEQYF. Here the CDR3 DNA reads TGCGCCAGCACAGTAGCTAGCGGGGGACCCGAGCAGTACTTC. Supplemented by reference TRBV5-1 and TRBJ2-7, the full variable domain reads KAGVTQTPRYLIKTRGQQVTLSCSPISGHRSVSWYQQTPGQGLQFLFEYFSETQRNKGNFPGRFSGRQFSNSRSEMNVSTLELGDSALYLCASTVASGGPEQYFGPGTRLTVT.

The chain couples TRBV6-5 to TRBJ1-2, with 7 positions matching TRBD1. This CDR3 contains 16 residues. Trimming took 2 bases from V and 5 from J; bases not matched to a gene: 11. Germline assignment: CDR1 MNHEY and CDR2 SVGAGI. The CDR3 reads CASSYNRQGQWYGYTF. The CDR3 DNA sequence: TGTGCCAGCAGTTACAATCGACAGGGTCAATGGTATGGCTACACCTTC.

J is TRBJ2-7 and V is TRBV7-9, with 7 nucleotides matching TRBD1. The CDR3 length is 16 residues. The germline gives CDR1 SEHNR, CDR2 FQNEAQ (reference sequence). V was clipped by 5 bases and J by 2 bases; unmatched bases: 12. Written as DNA, the CDR3 is TGTGCCAGCAGCAAAGCCGGGACAGTTCTTGCCTACGAGCAGTACTTC. Protein product: CASSKAGTVLAYEQYF.

The sample holds one count of this clone. The chain carries TRBV5-1 and TRBJ2-1; 9 positions match TRBD2. The junction had 18 bases not matched to a gene; V was cut back by 0 bases and J by 5 bases. The CDR3 has 20 amino acids. From germline, CDR1 is SGHRS and CDR2 YFSETQ. The CDR3 nucleotides read TGCGCCAGCAGCTTGGCCCATTCCGGCGGGAGGGCCAGTTCAGACAATGAGCAGTTCTTC. It yields the protein CASSLAHSGGRASSDNEQFF.

The gene calls are TRBV5-4 and TRBJ2-5; 10 bases align to TRBD1. CDR1 and CDR2 from the germline V gene are SGHNT and YYREEE (reference sequence). V shed 4 bases, J shed 1 base, and the junction held 7 bases outside the gene matches. This CDR3 has 16 amino acids. The CDR3 DNA reads as TGTGCCAGCAGCCCTAGGACAGGGGGGTTCCAAGAGACCCAGTACTTC. Amino acids: CASSPRTGGFQETQYF.